The T cell receptor (beta chain) described here comes from a study of blood T cell repertoires in COVID-19. About the study: Italy, Spain and the United States were the sources of the convalescent and acute COVID-19 samples. Sample material is recorded as cDNA or gDNA derived from T cells, B-cell-depleted T cells, or PBMCs.

The length of the CDR3 is 13 residues. Germline V gene data show CDR1 as SGHTA and CDR2 as FQGNSA. Trimming removed 1 base at V and 3 bases at J, with 3 bases between. In the original workflow: Nucleated cell number was recorded as an estimate derived from reference gene primer amplification. TCRdb's table, derived via immunoSEQ multiplex PCR, lists solely in-frame clones and lacks some. V and J calls and clone size come straight from that table; D and trimming were deduced from the DNA. The table records some 160,000 clones, 83% of them present only once. The chain couples TRBV7-2 to TRBJ2-2; no clear D. This receptor was identified in a woman of 80 years or more with acute or convalescent COVID-19. Material for sequencing was peripheral blood. CDR3 nucleotides: TGTGCCAGCAGCTTAGTCTACACCGGGGAGCTGTTTTTT. This encodes CASSLVYTGELFF. The full variable domain, rest sourced from reference TRBV7-2 and TRBJ2-2, is GAGVSQSPSNKVTEKGKDVELRCDPISGHTALYWYRQSLGQGLEFLIYFQGNSAPDKSGLPSDRFSAERTGGSVSTLTIQRTQQEDSAVYLCASSLVYTGELFFGEGSRLTVL.